These T cell receptor beta chains were read from a single sample in a study of blood T cell repertoires in COVID-19. Repertoires were generated with immunoSEQ multiplex PCR, while TCRdb's copy carries only in-frame clones and drops some. This table holds roughly 70,000 clones, roughly 79% found once. The sequencing input was peripheral blood. The receptors shown here come from a woman in her sixties with acute or convalescent COVID-19. CDR3s include the opening cysteine and the closing phenylalanine or tryptophan. The order of the fields is V gene, D gene, J gene, clone size, CDR3 length, CDR3 DNA, CDR3 protein. The D gene is left open where the match is weak. For some rows the clone size is stated as once, few or many, or as a class when expanded; others skip it.

V gene: TRBV9; D gene: TRBD1; J gene: TRBJ2-3; clone size: once; CDR3 length: 16; CDR3 DNA: TGTGCCAGCAGCGCAGGCGGGACAGGGGGCATAGATACGCAGTATTTT; CDR3 protein: CASSAGGTGGIDTQYF
V gene: TRBV9; D gene: -; J gene: TRBJ2-2; clone size: -; CDR3 length: 12; CDR3 DNA: TGTGCCAGCAGCCGAGGGGGAGGGGAGCTGTTTTTT; CDR3 protein: CASSRGGGELFF
V gene: TRBV7-9; D gene: TRBD1; J gene: TRBJ1-6; clone size: -; CDR3 length: 16; CDR3 DNA: TGTGCCAGCAGCCTCGACGGGACAGGGGGTATTTCACCCCTCCACTTT; CDR3 protein: CASSLDGTGGISPLHF
V gene: TRBV13; D gene: TRBD2; J gene: TRBJ2-5; clone size: -; CDR3 length: 14; CDR3 DNA: TGTGCCAGCAGCTTAGGACCGGGAGGAGAGACCCAGTACTTC; CDR3 protein: CASSLGPGGETQYF
V gene: TRBV19; D gene: -; J gene: TRBJ2-2; clone size: -; CDR3 length: 16; CDR3 DNA: TGTGCCAGTAGTATGGATAGTGGGGGCTACACCGGGGAGCTGTTTTTT; CDR3 protein: CASSMDSGGYTGELFF
V gene: TRBV19; D gene: TRBD1; J gene: TRBJ1-6; clone size: -; CDR3 length: 16; CDR3 DNA: TGTGCCAGTAGTATGTATTTGAGGGGGCTTTACTCACCCCTCCACTTT; CDR3 protein: CASSMYLRGLYSPLHF
V gene: TRBV6-6; D gene: -; J gene: TRBJ2-4; clone size: -; CDR3 length: 16; CDR3 DNA: TGTGCCAGCAGTTACAATACAGCTCTAGCCAAAAACATTCAGTACTTC; CDR3 protein: CASSYNTALAKNIQYF
V gene: TRBV20-1; D gene: -; J gene: TRBJ2-7; clone size: -; CDR3 length: 11; CDR3 DNA: TGCAGTGCTAGGAGGAGCTACGAGCAGTACTTC; CDR3 protein: CSARRSYEQYF
V gene: TRBV10-3; D gene: -; J gene: TRBJ1-3; clone size: -; CDR3 length: 16; CDR3 DNA: TGTGCCATCAGTGACCAACAGATAGACTCTGGAAACACCATATATTTT; CDR3 protein: CAISDQQIDSGNTIYF
V gene: TRBV6-5; D gene: TRBD1; J gene: TRBJ1-2; clone size: -; CDR3 length: 14; CDR3 DNA: TGTGCCAGCAGTAGGACAGGGGACAACTATGGCTACACCTTC; CDR3 protein: CASSRTGDNYGYTF
V gene: TRBV9; D gene: -; J gene: TRBJ2-2; clone size: few; CDR3 length: 15; CDR3 DNA: TGTGCCAGCAGCCCTCTAAGCGGGCAAAGCGGGGAGCTGTTTTTT; CDR3 protein: CASSPLSGQSGELFF
V gene: TRBV14; D gene: TRBD1; J gene: TRBJ2-2; clone size: -; CDR3 length: 16; CDR3 DNA: TGTGCCAGCAGCCAGCAGGGACAGGGAAACACCGGGGAGCTGTTTTTT; CDR3 protein: CASSQQGQGNTGELFF
V gene: TRBV25-1; D gene: -; J gene: TRBJ2-7; clone size: -; CDR3 length: 14; CDR3 DNA: TGTGCCAGCAGTGAAGCAGGGTGGTCTGGTGAGCAGTACTTC; CDR3 protein: CASSEAGWSGEQYF
V gene: TRBV2; D gene: TRBD2; J gene: TRBJ2-5; clone size: -; CDR3 length: 14; CDR3 DNA: TGTGCCAGCACTCCTAGCGGGGGTCAGGAGACCCAGTACTTC; CDR3 protein: CASTPSGGQETQYF
V gene: TRBV9; D gene: TRBD1; J gene: TRBJ2-7; clone size: -; CDR3 length: 14; CDR3 DNA: TGTGCCAGCAGCGTGGGGACAGGCCCCTACGAGCAGTACTTC; CDR3 protein: CASSVGTGPYEQYF
V gene: TRBV28; D gene: TRBD1; J gene: TRBJ2-7; clone size: -; CDR3 length: 15; CDR3 DNA: TGTGCCAGCCGACCGGGGACAGATACTAGCTACGAGCAGTACTTC; CDR3 protein: CASRPGTDTSYEQYF
V gene: TRBV28; D gene: -; J gene: TRBJ1-4; clone size: once; CDR3 length: 14; CDR3 DNA: TGTGCCAGCAGTAACACAGGGTCTAATGAAAAACTGTTTTTT; CDR3 protein: CASSNTGSNEKLFF
V gene: TRBV13; D gene: TRBD1; J gene: TRBJ1-2; clone size: -; CDR3 length: 15; CDR3 DNA: TGTGCCAGCAGCTTAGTGGGACAGGGGGCGATTGGCTACACCTTC; CDR3 protein: CASSLVGQGAIGYTF
V gene: TRBV3-1/TRBV3-2; D gene: TRBD2; J gene: TRBJ2-1; clone size: -; CDR3 length: 14; CDR3 DNA: TGTGCCAGCAGCCAAATGGGGGGGGGAAATGAGCAGTTCTTC; CDR3 protein: CASSQMGGGNEQFF
V gene: TRBV5-1; D gene: -; J gene: TRBJ1-3; clone size: -; CDR3 length: 17; CDR3 DNA: TGCGCCAGCAGCCCGCCGATACAGGGAACTGGTGGAAACACCATATATTTT; CDR3 protein: CASSPPIQGTGGNTIYF
V gene: TRBV11-2; D gene: -; J gene: TRBJ2-2; clone size: -; CDR3 length: 13; CDR3 DNA: TGTGCCAGCAGCTCATCGGGGACCGGGGAGCTGTTTTTT; CDR3 protein: CASSSSGTGELFF
V gene: TRBV3-1/TRBV3-2; D gene: -; J gene: TRBJ2-3; clone size: once; CDR3 length: 17; CDR3 DNA: TGTGCCAGCCCTGCCTTTAGCCCGGGACTCCCCACATATACGCAGTATTTT; CDR3 protein: CASPAFSPGLPTYTQYF
V gene: TRBV9; D gene: -; J gene: TRBJ2-2; clone size: -; CDR3 length: 16; CDR3 DNA: TGTGCCAGCAGCCCCGGAGGGTCCCCGCGGACCGGGGAGCTGTTTTTT; CDR3 protein: CASSPGGSPRTGELFF
V gene: TRBV3-1/TRBV3-2; D gene: -; J gene: TRBJ1-4; clone size: -; CDR3 length: 15; CDR3 DNA: TGTGCCAGCAGCCAAGATAGACGGACAAATGAAAAACTGTTTTTT; CDR3 protein: CASSQDRRTNEKLFF
V gene: TRBV4-2; D gene: -; J gene: TRBJ2-3; clone size: -; CDR3 length: 15; CDR3 DNA: TGTGCCAGCAGCCAAGAAGAAGGGGTCACAGATACGCAGTATTTT; CDR3 protein: CASSQEEGVTDTQYF
V gene: TRBV5-6; D gene: -; J gene: TRBJ2-3; clone size: -; CDR3 length: 14; CDR3 DNA: TGTGCCAGCAGCTTGGTTTCTAGGACAGATACGCAGTATTTT; CDR3 protein: CASSLVSRTDTQYF
V gene: TRBV7-2; D gene: TRBD1; J gene: TRBJ1-2; clone size: -; CDR3 length: 13; CDR3 DNA: TGTGCCAGCGGAAGGGGGCAGGGCTATGGCTACACCTTC; CDR3 protein: CASGRGQGYGYTF
V gene: TRBV6-5; D gene: TRBD1; J gene: TRBJ1-5; clone size: -; CDR3 length: 15; CDR3 DNA: TGTGCCAGCAGATCGACAGGGGATAGCAATCAGCCCCAGCATTTT; CDR3 protein: CASRSTGDSNQPQHF
V gene: TRBV28; D gene: -; J gene: TRBJ1-4; clone size: -; CDR3 length: 15; CDR3 DNA: TGTGCCAGCAGTTCGAGACAGCTCCCTAATGAAAAACTGTTTTTT; CDR3 protein: CASSSRQLPNEKLFF
V gene: TRBV9; D gene: -; J gene: TRBJ1-1; clone size: -; CDR3 length: 14; CDR3 DNA: TGTGCCAGCAGCCCGGACTTAATGAACACTGAAGCTTTCTTT; CDR3 protein: CASSPDLMNTEAFF
V gene: TRBV29-1; D gene: -; J gene: TRBJ1-1; clone size: -; CDR3 length: 13; CDR3 DNA: TGCAGCGTTGAGAAGGGGCTGGGAACTGAAGCTTTCTTT; CDR3 protein: CSVEKGLGTEAFF
V gene: TRBV18; D gene: -; J gene: TRBJ2-7; clone size: -; CDR3 length: 14; CDR3 DNA: TGTGCCAGCTCCCGCCAGGGGACAAACTACGAGCAGTACTTC; CDR3 protein: CASSRQGTNYEQYF
V gene: TRBV29-1; D gene: TRBD1; J gene: TRBJ2-1; clone size: -; CDR3 length: 14; CDR3 DNA: TGCAGCGTTTCGAGGGACAGGGGGCGGGCTGAGCAGTTCTTC; CDR3 protein: CSVSRDRGRAEQFF
V gene: TRBV6-5; D gene: -; J gene: TRBJ2-7; clone size: -; CDR3 length: 13; CDR3 DNA: TGTGCCAGCAGTCTTACCTCAGGCTACGAGCAGTACTTC; CDR3 protein: CASSLTSGYEQYF
V gene: TRBV28; D gene: TRBD1; J gene: TRBJ1-4; clone size: -; CDR3 length: 16; CDR3 DNA: TGTGCCAGCAGTTCAGCCGGACAGGGGGCAGGGGAAAAACTGTTTTTT; CDR3 protein: CASSSAGQGAGEKLFF
V gene: TRBV5-1; D gene: TRBD1; J gene: TRBJ1-1; clone size: -; CDR3 length: 15; CDR3 DNA: TGCGCCAGCAGCTGGACAGGGGGCTTTGACACTGAAGCTTTCTTT; CDR3 protein: CASSWTGGFDTEAFF
V gene: TRBV18; D gene: TRBD1; J gene: TRBJ2-7; clone size: -; CDR3 length: 15; CDR3 DNA: TGTGCCAGCTCACCCTCCAGGGGGCAGGTGAACGAGCAGTACTTC; CDR3 protein: CASSPSRGQVNEQYF
V gene: TRBV5-4; D gene: -; J gene: TRBJ1-1; clone size: -; CDR3 length: 15; CDR3 DNA: TGTGCCAGCAGCGCGGCGACAGTGAGGGGGACTGAAGCTTTCTTT; CDR3 protein: CASSAATVRGTEAFF
V gene: TRBV2; D gene: -; J gene: TRBJ1-2; clone size: -; CDR3 length: 13; CDR3 DNA: TGTGCCAGCAGTGAACCAGGGGCATATGGCTACACCTTC; CDR3 protein: CASSEPGAYGYTF
V gene: TRBV28; D gene: -; J gene: TRBJ1-4; clone size: -; CDR3 length: 16; CDR3 DNA: TGTGCCAGCAGTTTATGGGCGGCAGGGCTAAATGAAAAACTGTTTTTT; CDR3 protein: CASSLWAAGLNEKLFF
V gene: TRBV10-3; D gene: -; J gene: TRBJ2-7; clone size: -; CDR3 length: 11; CDR3 DNA: TGTGCCATCAGTAGCGAGTACGAGCAGTACTTC; CDR3 protein: CAISSEYEQYF
V gene: TRBV27; D gene: TRBD2; J gene: TRBJ2-5; clone size: -; CDR3 length: 15; CDR3 DNA: TGTGCCAGCAGTTTCCTCTCGGGGGGGCAAGAGACCCAGTACTTC; CDR3 protein: CASSFLSGGQETQYF
V gene: TRBV6-5; D gene: TRBD1; J gene: TRBJ2-7; clone size: -; CDR3 length: 15; CDR3 DNA: TGTGCCGCTACCTCCGGGACAGGGGGCTTCTACGAGCAGTACTTC; CDR3 protein: CAATSGTGGFYEQYF
V gene: TRBV30; D gene: TRBD1; J gene: TRBJ1-2; clone size: -; CDR3 length: 14; CDR3 DNA: TGTGCCTGGAGTCGCCAGGGGGCTAACTATGGCTACACCTTC; CDR3 protein: CAWSRQGANYGYTF
V gene: TRBV19; D gene: -; J gene: TRBJ1-2; clone size: -; CDR3 length: 15; CDR3 DNA: TGTGCCAGTAGTCCAGACAGAACCTCCCCTCGAGGCTACACCTTC; CDR3 protein: CASSPDRTSPRGYTF
V gene: TRBV7-9; D gene: -; J gene: TRBJ1-4; clone size: few; CDR3 length: 17; CDR3 DNA: TGTGCCAGCAGCTCCTTACTCATGACGGGAAATCGGGAAAAACTGTTTTTT; CDR3 protein: CASSSLLMTGNREKLFF
V gene: TRBV7-3; D gene: TRBD1; J gene: TRBJ1-1; clone size: -; CDR3 length: 15; CDR3 DNA: TGTGCCAGCAGCCCTGGACAGGGTATTGGCACTGAAGCTTTCTTT; CDR3 protein: CASSPGQGIGTEAFF